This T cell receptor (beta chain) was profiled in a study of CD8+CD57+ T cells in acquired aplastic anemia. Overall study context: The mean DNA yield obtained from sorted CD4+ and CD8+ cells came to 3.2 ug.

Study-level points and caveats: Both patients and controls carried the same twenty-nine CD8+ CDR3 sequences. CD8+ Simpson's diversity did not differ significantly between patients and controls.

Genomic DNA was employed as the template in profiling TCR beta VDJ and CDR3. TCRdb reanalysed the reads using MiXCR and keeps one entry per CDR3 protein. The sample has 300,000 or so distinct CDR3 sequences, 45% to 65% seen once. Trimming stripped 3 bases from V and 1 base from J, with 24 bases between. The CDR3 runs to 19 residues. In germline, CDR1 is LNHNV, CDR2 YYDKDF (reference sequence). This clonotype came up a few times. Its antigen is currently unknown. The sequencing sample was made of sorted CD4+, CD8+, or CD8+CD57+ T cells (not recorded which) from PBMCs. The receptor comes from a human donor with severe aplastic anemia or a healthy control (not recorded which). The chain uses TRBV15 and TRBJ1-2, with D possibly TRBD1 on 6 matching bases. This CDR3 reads CATSSSFTGTQVDNYGYTF. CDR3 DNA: TGTGCCACCAGCAGCTCATTCACAGGGACCCAGGTTGATAACTATGGCTACACCTTC.